The present T cell receptor (beta chain) was sequenced within a study of cytomegalovirus exposure and HLA in healthy donors. Findings and caveats of the study: According to an earlier analysis, most TCR beta V segments yielded productive rearrangements about 87% or about 30% of the time.

This CDR3 comprises 12 residues. Germline CDR1 MGHRA, CDR2 YSYEKL. V gave up 4 bases and J gave up 7 bases, with 10 bases separating them. PCR used 60 Vbeta primers and 13 Jbeta primers. The protocol was immunoSEQ multiplex PCR, while the TCRdb copy is restricted to in-frame clones and leaves out a portion. This table holds 55,000 to 90,000 clones, roughly four fifths found once. A word on this clone: What it binds is unknown.

The material sequenced was PBMCs. The clonotype originates from a man in his fifties or sixties in good health and CMV-seronegative. The chain employs TRBV4-1 and TRBJ1-2; perhaps TRBD1 as D (5 bases). CDR3 sequence (DNA): TGCGCCAGCAGCCTAGGGGCGACTGGCTACACCTTC. It codes for CASSLGATGYTF.